The rows below give T cell receptor beta chains drawn from one sample of a study of T-cell reconstitution after alpha-beta-depleted transplantation in children. TCRdb reprocessed the PCR reads with MiXCR, giving one entry per CDR3 protein. This table has just over 950,000 distinct CDR3 sequences, about 30% appearing once. Sequencing was performed on PBMCs, mostly from graft donor cells, taken 360 days after TCRalphabeta/CD19-depleted stem cell transplant. The receptor set was obtained from a boy younger than two who had a stem cell transplant for SCID, so the T cells may come from the graft donor. Both conserved end residues are part of each CDR3. The D gene is left open where the match is weak. For some rows the clone size is stated as once, few or many, or as a class when expanded; others skip it.

clone_size | j_call | d_call | v_call | cdr3_aa | cdr3_nt
few | TRBJ2-1 | NA | TRBV20-1 | CSARVWGAGNSYNEQFF | TGCAGTGCCAGAGTGTGGGGGGCGGGGAACTCCTACAATGAGCAGTTCTTC
NA | TRBJ2-7 | NA | TRBV4-1 | CASSSPVRGQEQYF | TGCGCCAGCAGCTCCCCAGTGCGAGGGCAGGAGCAGTACTTC
NA | TRBJ2-5 | NA | TRBV5-5 | CASSFGPIPQETQYF | TGTGCCAGCAGCTTTGGACCTATCCCCCAAGAGACCCAGTACTTC
few | TRBJ1-2 | NA | TRBV5-1 | CASSTDSYGYTF | TGCGCCAGCAGCACGGACAGTTATGGCTACACCTTC
NA | TRBJ1-1 | TRBD1 | TRBV4-3 | CASSYGTGGTTEAFF | TGCGCCAGCAGCTACGGGACAGGGGGAACGACTGAAGCTTTCTTT
NA | TRBJ1-6 | TRBD1 | TRBV6-1 | CASRSPGQGYYSPLHF | TGTGCCAGCAGGTCTCCGGGACAGGGCTATTATTCACCCCTCCACTTT
NA | TRBJ2-7 | NA | TRBV10-3 | CAISRGPPEQYF | TGTGCCATCAGCAGGGGTCCCCCGGAGCAGTACTTC
many | TRBJ2-1 | TRBD1 | TRBV6-5 | CASSYSTGNNEQFF | TGTGCCAGCAGTTACTCGACAGGGAACAATGAGCAGTTCTTC
NA | TRBJ2-1 | NA | TRBV7-8 | CASSPLISREQFF | TGTGCCAGCAGCCCCCTAATAAGCCGTGAGCAGTTCTTC
few | TRBJ2-3 | NA | TRBV7-8 | CASSPLRSDTQYF | TGTGCCAGCAGCCCGTTAAGATCCGATACGCAGTATTTT
NA | TRBJ1-1 | TRBD1 | TRBV19 | CASSGDSRSTMNTEAFF | TGTGCCAGTAGCGGGGACAGCAGATCTACCATGAACACTGAAGCTTTCTTT
few | TRBJ2-1 | NA | TRBV15 | CATSRQPGLWGREQFF | TGTGCCACCAGCAGGCAGCCGGGACTCTGGGGGCGGGAGCAGTTCTTC
NA | TRBJ2-7 | NA | TRBV7-9 | CASSSTPRVDEQYF | TGTGCCAGCAGCTCGACGCCCAGGGTCGACGAGCAGTACTTC
few | TRBJ2-3 | NA | TRBV27 | CASADVGTDTQYF | TGTGCCAGCGCTGATGTTGGCACAGATACGCAGTATTTT
many | TRBJ2-7 | NA | TRBV6-5 | CASSAVVRAGEQYF | TGTGCCAGCAGCGCAGTTGTGAGGGCAGGCGAGCAGTACTTC
NA | TRBJ2-7 | TRBD1 | TRBV20-1 | CSANDRGYSEQYF | TGCAGTGCCAACGACAGGGGTTACTCCGAGCAGTACTTC
few | TRBJ2-5 | NA | TRBV10-3 | CAISESFGTGETQYF | TGTGCCATCAGTGAGTCCTTCGGGACCGGAGAGACCCAGTACTTC
NA | TRBJ1-1 | NA | TRBV29-1 | CSVDATGNTEAFF | TGCAGCGTTGACGCGACGGGGAACACTGAAGCTTTCTTT
NA | TRBJ1-2 | TRBD1 | TRBV27 | CASWGQPNYGYTF | TGTGCCTCATGGGGACAGCCCAACTATGGCTACACCTTC
NA | TRBJ1-2 | TRBD1 | TRBV12-3/TRBV12-4 | CASSRGQEGLYGYTF | TGTGCCAGCAGTCGAGGACAGGAGGGGCTCTATGGCTACACCTTC
NA | TRBJ2-6 | NA | TRBV18 | CASSPEGNVLTF | TGTGCCAGCTCACCAGAAGGCAACGTCCTGACTTTC
once | TRBJ2-2 | TRBD1 | TRBV12-3/TRBV12-4 | CASSIGQGANTGELFF | TGTGCCAGCAGTATAGGACAGGGGGCTAATACCGGGGAGCTGTTTTTT
NA | TRBJ2-4 | TRBD1 | TRBV4-1 | CASSQFMGQAKNIQYF | TGCGCCAGCAGCCAGTTCATGGGACAGGCCAAAAACATTCAGTACTTC
NA | TRBJ1-1 | NA | TRBV28 | CATAVGGSLNTEAFF | TGTGCCACCGCCGTGGGGGGATCCCTGAACACTGAAGCTTTCTTT
NA | TRBJ2-5 | NA | TRBV6-2/TRBV6-3 | CASSYLGMETQYF | TGTGCCAGCAGTTACTTGGGAATGGAGACCCAGTACTTC
NA | TRBJ2-3 | TRBD2 | TRBV10-3 | CATSGLAGGTDTQYF | TGTGCCACGTCTGGACTAGCGGGGGGCACAGATACGCAGTATTTT
few | TRBJ1-4 | NA | TRBV5-1 | CASSLEFRWEEEKLFF | TGCGCCAGCAGCTTGGAATTTCGGTGGGAGGAAGAAAAACTGTTTTTT
few | TRBJ2-7 | TRBD1 | TRBV3-1 | CASSHYDRGYEQYF | TGTGCCAGCAGCCACTACGACAGGGGTTACGAGCAGTACTTC
few | TRBJ2-2 | NA | TRBV4-1 | CASSQGLTGELFF | TGCGCCAGCAGCCAAGGTCTGACCGGGGAGCTGTTTTTT
few | TRBJ2-2 | TRBD1 | TRBV12-3/TRBV12-4 | CASSSGQGGNTGELFF | TGTGCCAGCAGTTCGGGACAGGGAGGGAACACCGGGGAGCTGTTTTTT
NA | TRBJ2-1 | TRBD1 | TRBV5-1 | CASSPQGQVNEQFF | TGCGCCAGCAGCCCCCAGGGACAGGTCAATGAGCAGTTCTTC
few | TRBJ2-1 | NA | TRBV6-2/TRBV6-3 | CASSLRDGTYNEQFF | TGTGCCAGCAGTCTCCGGGACGGGACATACAATGAGCAGTTCTTC
NA | TRBJ2-5 | NA | TRBV12-3/TRBV12-4 | CASSARRHLQETQYF | TGTGCCAGCAGTGCGAGACGGCACCTCCAAGAGACCCAGTACTTC
NA | TRBJ1-6 | NA | TRBV6-5 | CASSYVSANNSPLHF | TGTGCCAGCAGTTACGTTTCGGCAAATAATTCACCCCTCCACTTT
NA | TRBJ2-5 | TRBD1 | TRBV5-6 | CASSRRGQGWETQYF | TGTGCCAGCAGCCGTCGGGGACAGGGATGGGAGACCCAGTACTTC
few | TRBJ2-7 | NA | TRBV12-3/TRBV12-4 | CASSPQTEYEQYF | TGTGCCAGCAGTCCGCAGACAGAATACGAGCAGTACTTC
NA | TRBJ1-2 | NA | TRBV29-1 | CSVRENSAYGYTF | TGCAGCGTTCGGGAAAACAGTGCCTATGGCTACACCTTC
NA | TRBJ1-1 | NA | TRBV7-9 | CASSIRPLGLGEAFF | TGTGCCAGCAGCATCCGCCCCCTGGGCCTGGGTGAAGCTTTCTTT
few | TRBJ2-7 | NA | TRBV7-9 | CASSFLGRGPGKNEQYF | TGTGCCAGCAGCTTCCTTGGCAGGGGACCGGGTAAAAACGAGCAGTACTTC
NA | TRBJ1-5 | NA | TRBV28 | CASRPLIESDQPQHF | TGTGCCAGCAGGCCTCTGATAGAGAGCGATCAGCCCCAGCATTTT
NA | TRBJ1-2 | NA | TRBV4-3 | CASSQAQGKGYTF | TGCGCCAGCAGCCAAGCTCAGGGGAAAGGCTACACCTTC
NA | TRBJ2-1 | TRBD1 | TRBV11-2 | CASSLLGGKSYNEQFF | TGTGCCAGCAGCCTCCTAGGGGGCAAGTCCTACAATGAGCAGTTCTTC
few | TRBJ2-1 | NA | TRBV7-2 | CASSLEVTSNEQFF | TGTGCCAGCAGCTTAGAGGTAACTTCCAATGAGCAGTTCTTC
many | TRBJ2-5 | NA | TRBV18 | CASSQSKTQETQYF | TGTGCCAGCTCCCAATCAAAGACGCAAGAGACCCAGTACTTC
NA | TRBJ2-7 | NA | TRBV5-5 | CASSLGGADPWEQYF | TGTGCCAGCAGCTTGGGGGGTGCGGACCCCTGGGAGCAGTACTTC
NA | TRBJ1-1 | NA | TRBV20-1 | CSARDQGKNTEAFF | TGCAGTGCTAGAGATCAGGGGAAGAACACTGAAGCTTTCTTT
NA | TRBJ2-5 | TRBD1 | TRBV2 | CASSEAQGAYEETQYF | TGTGCCAGCAGTGAGGCACAGGGGGCTTATGAAGAGACCCAGTACTTC
few | TRBJ2-1 | TRBD2 | TRBV10-3 | CAISESGGSSYNEQFF | TGTGCCATCAGTGAGTCGGGGGGGTCCTCCTACAATGAGCAGTTCTTC
NA | TRBJ2-6 | NA | TRBV9 | CASSASGTGANVLTF | TGTGCCAGCAGCGCTTCAGGGACTGGGGCCAACGTCCTGACTTTC
NA | TRBJ2-4 | NA | TRBV28 | CASSIPGNGKNIQYF | TGTGCCAGCAGTATCCCGGGGAACGGCAAAAACATTCAGTACTTC